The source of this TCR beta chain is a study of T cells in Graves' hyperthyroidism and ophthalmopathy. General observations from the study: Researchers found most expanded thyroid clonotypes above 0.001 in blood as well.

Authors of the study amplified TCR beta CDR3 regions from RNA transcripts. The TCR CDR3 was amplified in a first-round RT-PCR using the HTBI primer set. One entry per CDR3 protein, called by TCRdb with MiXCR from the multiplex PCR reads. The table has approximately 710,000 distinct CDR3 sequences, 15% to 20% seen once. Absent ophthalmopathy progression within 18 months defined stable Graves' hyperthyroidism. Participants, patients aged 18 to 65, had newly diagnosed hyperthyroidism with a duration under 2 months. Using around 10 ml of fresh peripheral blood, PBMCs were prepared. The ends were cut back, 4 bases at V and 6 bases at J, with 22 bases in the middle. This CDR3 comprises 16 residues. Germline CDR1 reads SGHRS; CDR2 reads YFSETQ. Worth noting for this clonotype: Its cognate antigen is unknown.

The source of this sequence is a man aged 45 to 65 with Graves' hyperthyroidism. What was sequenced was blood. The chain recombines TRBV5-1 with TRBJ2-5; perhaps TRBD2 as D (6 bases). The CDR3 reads CASSLQAGTRPQTQYF. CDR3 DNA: TGCGCCAGCAGCCTCCAGGCCGGGACTCGACCCCAGACCCAGTACTTC. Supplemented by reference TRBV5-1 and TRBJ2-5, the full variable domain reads KAGVTQTPRYLIKTRGQQVTLSCSPISGHRSVSWYQQTPGQGLQFLFEYFSETQRNKGNFPGRFSGRQFSNSRSEMNVSTLELGDSALYLCASSLQAGTRPQTQYFGPGTRLLVL.